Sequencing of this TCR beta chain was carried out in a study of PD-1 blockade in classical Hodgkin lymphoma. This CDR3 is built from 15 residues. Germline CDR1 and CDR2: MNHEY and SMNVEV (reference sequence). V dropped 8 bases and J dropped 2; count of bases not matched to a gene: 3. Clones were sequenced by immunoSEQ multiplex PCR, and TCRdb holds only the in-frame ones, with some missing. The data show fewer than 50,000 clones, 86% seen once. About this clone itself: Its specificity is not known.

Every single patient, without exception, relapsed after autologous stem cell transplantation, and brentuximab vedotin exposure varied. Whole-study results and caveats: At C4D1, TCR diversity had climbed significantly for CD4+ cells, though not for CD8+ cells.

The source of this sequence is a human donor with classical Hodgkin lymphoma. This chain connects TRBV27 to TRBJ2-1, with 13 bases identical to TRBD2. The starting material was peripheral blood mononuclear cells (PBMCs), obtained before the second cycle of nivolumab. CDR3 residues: CASGTSGETYNEQFF. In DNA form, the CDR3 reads TGTGCCAGCGGGACTAGCGGGGAGACCTACAATGAGCAGTTCTTC.